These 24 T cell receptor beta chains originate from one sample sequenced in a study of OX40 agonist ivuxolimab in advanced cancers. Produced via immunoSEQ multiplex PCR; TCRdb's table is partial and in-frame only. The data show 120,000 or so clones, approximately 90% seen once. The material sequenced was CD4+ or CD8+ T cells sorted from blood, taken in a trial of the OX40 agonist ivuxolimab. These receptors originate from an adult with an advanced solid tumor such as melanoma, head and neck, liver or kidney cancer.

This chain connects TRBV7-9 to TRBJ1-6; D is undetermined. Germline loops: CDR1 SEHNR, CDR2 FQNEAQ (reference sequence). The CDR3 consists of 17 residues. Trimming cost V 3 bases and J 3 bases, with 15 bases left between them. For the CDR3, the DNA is TGTGCCAGCAGCTTGGGCGTAGGCAGTAACTATAATTCACCCCTCCACTTT. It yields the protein CASSLGVGSNYNSPLHF.

CDR3 DNA sequence: TGTGCCAGCAGCCAACAACAGGGTACGGTAGGGGCAGATACGCAGTATTTT. Translating gives CASSQQQGTVGADTQYF. The chain couples TRBV28 to TRBJ2-3, with D perhaps matching TRBD1 (6 bases). CDR1 is MDHEN and CDR2 is SYDVKM in the germline V gene. V was clipped by 6 bases and J by 4 bases, with 23 bases between them. This CDR3 is built from 17 residues. Drawing the rest from reference TRBV28 and TRBJ2-3, the complete variable domain is DVKVTQSSRYLVKRTGEKVFLECVQDMDHENMFWYRQDPGLGLRLIYFSYDVKMKEKGDIPEGYSVSREKKERFSLILESASTNQTSMYLCASSQQQGTVGADTQYFGPGTRLTVL.

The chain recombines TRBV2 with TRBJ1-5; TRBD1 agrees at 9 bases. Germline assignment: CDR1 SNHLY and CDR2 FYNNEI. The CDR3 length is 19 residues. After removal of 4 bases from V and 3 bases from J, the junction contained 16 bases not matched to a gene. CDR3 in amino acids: CASSGRMGQGSLTNQPQHF. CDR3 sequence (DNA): TGTGCCAGCAGTGGCCGGATGGGACAGGGTTCCCTAACCAATCAGCCCCAGCATTTT.

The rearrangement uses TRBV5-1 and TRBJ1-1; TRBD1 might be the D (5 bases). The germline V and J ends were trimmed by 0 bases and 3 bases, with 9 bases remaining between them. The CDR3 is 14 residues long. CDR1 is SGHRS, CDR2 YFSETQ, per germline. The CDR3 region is CASSLDVGDTEAFF. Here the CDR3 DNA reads TGCGCCAGCAGCTTGGATGTGGGGGACACTGAAGCTTTCTTT. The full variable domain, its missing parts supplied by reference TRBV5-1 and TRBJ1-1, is KAGVTQTPRYLIKTRGQQVTLSCSPISGHRSVSWYQQTPGQGLQFLFEYFSETQRNKGNFPGRFSGRQFSNSRSEMNVSTLELGDSALYLCASSLDVGDTEAFFGQGTRLTVV.

The CDR3 loop is CAISEATGILNYGYTF. The CDR3, as DNA: TGTGCCATCAGTGAGGCGACAGGGATCCTAAACTATGGCTACACCTTC. The gene calls are TRBV10-3 and TRBJ1-2, with 7 bases lining up with TRBD1. Germline V gene sequence: CDR1 ENHRY, CDR2 SYGVKD. The CDR3 covers 16 residues. The V segment lost 2 bases and the J segment 2 bases; nucleotides outside the gene matches: 8.

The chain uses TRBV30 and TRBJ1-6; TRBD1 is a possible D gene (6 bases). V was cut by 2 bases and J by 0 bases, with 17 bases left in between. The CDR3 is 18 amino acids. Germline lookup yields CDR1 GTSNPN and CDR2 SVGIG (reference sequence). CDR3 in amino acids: CAWSTPRDIYSYNSPLHF. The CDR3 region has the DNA TGTGCCTGGAGTACCCCCCGGGACATTTACTCCTATAATTCACCCCTCCACTTT.

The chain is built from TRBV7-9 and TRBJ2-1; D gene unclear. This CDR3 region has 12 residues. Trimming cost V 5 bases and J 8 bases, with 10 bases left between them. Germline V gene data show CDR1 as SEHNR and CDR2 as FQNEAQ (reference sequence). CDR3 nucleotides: TGTGCCAGCAGCCCTCCTCAGGATGAGCAGTTCTTC. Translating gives CASSPPQDEQFF.

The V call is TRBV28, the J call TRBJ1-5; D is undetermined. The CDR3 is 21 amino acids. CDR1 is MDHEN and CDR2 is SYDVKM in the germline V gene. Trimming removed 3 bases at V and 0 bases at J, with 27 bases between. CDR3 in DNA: TGTGCCAGCAGTTTTTCCATCTTCCGGGCCACGGAATTTCATAGCAATCAGCCCCAGCATTTT. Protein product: CASSFSIFRATEFHSNQPQHF.

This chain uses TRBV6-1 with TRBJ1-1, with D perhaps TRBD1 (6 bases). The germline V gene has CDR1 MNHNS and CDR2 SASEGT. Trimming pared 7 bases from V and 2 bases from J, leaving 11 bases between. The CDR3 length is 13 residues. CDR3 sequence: CASTRGRNTEAFF. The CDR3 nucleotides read TGTGCCAGCACCAGGGGAAGAAACACTGAAGCTTTCTTT.

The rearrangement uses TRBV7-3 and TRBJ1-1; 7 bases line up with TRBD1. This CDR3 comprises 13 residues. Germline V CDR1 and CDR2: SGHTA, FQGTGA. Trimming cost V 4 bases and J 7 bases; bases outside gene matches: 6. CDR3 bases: TGTGCCAGCAGCTCGCAAAACAGGGGTGAAGCTTTCTTT. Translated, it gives CASSSQNRGEAFF.

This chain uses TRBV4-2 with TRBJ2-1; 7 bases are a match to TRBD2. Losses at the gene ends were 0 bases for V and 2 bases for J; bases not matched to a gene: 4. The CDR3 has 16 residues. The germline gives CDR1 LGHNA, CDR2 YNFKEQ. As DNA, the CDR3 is TGTGCCAGCAGCCAAGATGGGGACTACCCCTACAATGAGCAGTTCTTC. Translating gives CASSQDGDYPYNEQFF.

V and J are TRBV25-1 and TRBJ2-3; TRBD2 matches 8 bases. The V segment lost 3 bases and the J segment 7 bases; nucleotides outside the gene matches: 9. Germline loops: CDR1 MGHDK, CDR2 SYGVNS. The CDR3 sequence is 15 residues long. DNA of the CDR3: TGTGCCAGCAGTGAGTTCGGGGGGGACTCCTATACGCAGTATTTT. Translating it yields CASSEFGGDSYTQYF.

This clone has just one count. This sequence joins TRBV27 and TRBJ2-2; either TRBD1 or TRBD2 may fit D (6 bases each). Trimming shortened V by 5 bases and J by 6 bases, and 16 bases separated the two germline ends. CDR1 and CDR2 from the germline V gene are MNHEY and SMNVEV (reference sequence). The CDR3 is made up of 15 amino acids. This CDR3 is CASSQALGGAGELFF. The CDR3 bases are TGTGCCAGCAGTCAAGCGTTGGGGGGCGCCGGGGAGCTGTTTTTT.

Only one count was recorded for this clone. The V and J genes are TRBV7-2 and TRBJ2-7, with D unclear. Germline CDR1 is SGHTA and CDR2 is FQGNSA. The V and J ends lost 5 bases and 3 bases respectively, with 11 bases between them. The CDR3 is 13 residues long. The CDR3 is CASSRGRFYEQYF. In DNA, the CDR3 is TGTGCCAGCAGCCGAGGTAGATTCTACGAGCAGTACTTC.

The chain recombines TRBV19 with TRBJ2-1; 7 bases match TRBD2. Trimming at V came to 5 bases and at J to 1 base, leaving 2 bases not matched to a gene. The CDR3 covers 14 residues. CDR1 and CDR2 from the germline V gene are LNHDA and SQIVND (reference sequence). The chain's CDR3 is CASSGGGSYNEQFF. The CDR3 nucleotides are TGTGCCAGTAGTGGCGGGGGTTCCTACAATGAGCAGTTCTTC.

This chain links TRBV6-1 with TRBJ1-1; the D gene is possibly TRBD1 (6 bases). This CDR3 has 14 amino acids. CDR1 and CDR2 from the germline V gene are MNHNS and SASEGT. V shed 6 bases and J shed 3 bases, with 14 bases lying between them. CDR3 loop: CASSPQGGDTEAFF. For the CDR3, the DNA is TGTGCCAGCAGCCCACAGGGAGGGGACACTGAAGCTTTCTTT.

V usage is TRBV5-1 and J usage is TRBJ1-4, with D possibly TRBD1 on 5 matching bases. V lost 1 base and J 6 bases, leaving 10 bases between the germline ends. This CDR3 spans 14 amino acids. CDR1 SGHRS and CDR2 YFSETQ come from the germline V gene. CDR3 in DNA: TGCGCCAGCAGCTTGCAACAGGCGGATGAAAAACTGTTTTTT. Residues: CASSLQQADEKLFF.

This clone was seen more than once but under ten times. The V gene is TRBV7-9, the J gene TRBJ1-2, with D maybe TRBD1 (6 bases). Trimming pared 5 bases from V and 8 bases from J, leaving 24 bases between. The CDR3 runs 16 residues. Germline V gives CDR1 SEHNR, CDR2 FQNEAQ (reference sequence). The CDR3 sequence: CASSRARDTVRRGYTF. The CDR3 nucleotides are TGTGCCAGCAGCCGAGCCCGGGACACGGTCCGGCGAGGCTACACCTTC.

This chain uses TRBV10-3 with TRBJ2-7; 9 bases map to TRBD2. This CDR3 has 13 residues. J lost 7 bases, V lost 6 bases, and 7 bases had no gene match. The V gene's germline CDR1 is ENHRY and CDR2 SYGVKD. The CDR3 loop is CAIRAGGPREQYF. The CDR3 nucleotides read TGTGCCATCAGGGCGGGAGGGCCGCGTGAGCAGTACTTC.

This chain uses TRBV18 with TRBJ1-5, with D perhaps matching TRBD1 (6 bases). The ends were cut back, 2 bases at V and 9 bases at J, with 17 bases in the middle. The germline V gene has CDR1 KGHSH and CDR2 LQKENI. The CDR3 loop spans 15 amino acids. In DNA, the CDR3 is TGTGCCAGCTCACCAGTGGGACATTCGAAGGGGCCCCAGCATTTT. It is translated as CASSPVGHSKGPQHF.

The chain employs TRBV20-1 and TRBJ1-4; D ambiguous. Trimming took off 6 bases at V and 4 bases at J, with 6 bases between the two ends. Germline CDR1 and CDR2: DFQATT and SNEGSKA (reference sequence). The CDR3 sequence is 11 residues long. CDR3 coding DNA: TGCAGTGCAGCAAATAATGAAAAACTGTTTTTT. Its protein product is CSAANNEKLFF.

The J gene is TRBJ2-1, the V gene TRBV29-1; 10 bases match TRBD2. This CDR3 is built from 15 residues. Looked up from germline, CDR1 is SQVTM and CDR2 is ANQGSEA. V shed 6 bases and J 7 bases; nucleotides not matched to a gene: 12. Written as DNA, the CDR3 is TGCAGCGTAGGAGAGCGGGAGGGAGCGGGTAATGAGCAGTTCTTC. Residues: CSVGEREGAGNEQFF.

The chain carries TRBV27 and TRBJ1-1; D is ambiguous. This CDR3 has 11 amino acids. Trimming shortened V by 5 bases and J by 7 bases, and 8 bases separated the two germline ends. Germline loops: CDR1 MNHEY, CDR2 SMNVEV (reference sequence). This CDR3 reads CASSLEGEAFF. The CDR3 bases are TGTGCCAGCAGTCTAGAGGGTGAAGCTTTCTTT.

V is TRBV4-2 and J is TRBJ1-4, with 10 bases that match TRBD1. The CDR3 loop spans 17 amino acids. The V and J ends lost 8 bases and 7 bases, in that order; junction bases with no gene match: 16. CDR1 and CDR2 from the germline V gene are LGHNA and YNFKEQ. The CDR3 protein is CASARGREGQGIEKLFF. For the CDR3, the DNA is TGTGCCAGCGCTCGTGGCCGTGAGGGACAGGGGATTGAAAAACTGTTTTTT.